One and the same sample provided the 8 T cell receptor beta chains below, sequenced in a study of control samples from healthy donors and cancer patients. Assay: immunoSEQ multiplex PCR; the TCRdb copy retains only in-frame clones and omits some. The sample carries some 79,000 clones, roughly 87% recorded once. The sequencing sample was made of blood. The receptors come from a woman aged 45-60 years in good health.

The chain combines TRBV18 with TRBJ2-1; no firm D call. V lost 3 bases to trimming and J lost 4 bases, with 10 bases between them. Germline assignment: CDR1 KGHSH and CDR2 LQKENI. The CDR3 covers 14 residues. The CDR3 coding sequence is TGTGCCAGCTCACCGTTCGACGAGTACAATGAGCAGTTCTTC. Translation: CASSPFDEYNEQFF.

The sample holds a few counts of this clone. This chain links TRBV7-9 with TRBJ2-7; no reliable D call. Trimming took off 4 bases at V and 0 bases at J, with 13 bases between the two ends. This CDR3 comprises 15 residues. Germline lookup yields CDR1 SEHNR and CDR2 FQNEAQ (reference sequence). CDR3 sequence: CASSSGRLSSYEQYF. As DNA, the CDR3 is TGTGCCAGCAGCTCAGGACGGCTGAGCTCCTACGAGCAGTACTTC.

This chain links TRBV18 with TRBJ2-3; 9 positions agree with TRBD1. The CDR3 contains 15 residues. Germline V gene lookup returns CDR1 KGHSH and CDR2 LQKENI. The ends lost 3 bases at V and 7 bases at J; junction bases unmatched: 8. The CDR3 DNA reads as TGTGCCAGCTCACCCCCGGGACAGGGTTCTAATACGCAGTATTTT. This translates into CASSPPGQGSNTQYF.

This chain joins TRBV7-2 and TRBJ1-2; 11 positions agree with TRBD1. Trimming removed 3 bases from V and 7 bases from J; junction bases left unmatched: 4. From germline, CDR1 is SGHTA and CDR2 FQGNSA. The CDR3 sequence is 14 residues long. DNA for the CDR3: TGTGCCAGCAGCTTCCGGACAGGGGGCATTGGCTACACCTTC. Its translation: CASSFRTGGIGYTF.

The chain combines TRBV10-3 with TRBJ1-6, with D perhaps matching TRBD1 (5 bases). V was cut by 1 base and J by 10 bases, with 14 bases left in between. Germline V gene sequence: CDR1 ENHRY, CDR2 SYGVKD. The CDR3 spans 15 residues. The CDR3 DNA sequence: TGTGCCATCAGTGAGTTCGACACGAGGGACTCACCCCTCCACTTT. It is translated as CAISEFDTRDSPLHF.

The V and J genes are TRBV5-1 and TRBJ2-2; 9 bases are shared with TRBD1. The CDR3 contains 16 residues. The junction had 11 bases not matched to a gene; V was cut back by 7 bases and J by 4 bases. CDR1 SGHRS and CDR2 YFSETQ come from the germline V gene. The CDR3 DNA is TGCGCCAGCGGACGGACAGGGGACGTTGCCACCGGGGAGCTGTTTTTT. Translated, it gives CASGRTGDVATGELFF.

The chain links TRBV7-6 to TRBJ2-7, with 7 positions matching TRBD1. The CDR3 sequence is 14 residues long. The germline V gene has CDR1 SGHVS and CDR2 FNYEAQ. The trim removed 3 bases at V and 0 bases at J, leaving 2 bases unmatched. CDR3 DNA: TGTGCCAGCAGCTTGGGGACAGTCTCCTACGAGCAGTACTTC. Its protein is CASSLGTVSYEQYF.

The rearrangement uses TRBV6-4 and TRBJ2-1; no definite D call. The germline V and J ends were trimmed by 7 bases and 7 bases, with 17 bases remaining between them. Germline V CDR1 and CDR2: MRHNA, SNTAGT. This CDR3 comprises 14 residues. The CDR3 DNA reads as TGTGCCAGCAATCGGCCCTCTGTAGGGAATGAGCAGTTCTTC. Amino acids: CASNRPSVGNEQFF.